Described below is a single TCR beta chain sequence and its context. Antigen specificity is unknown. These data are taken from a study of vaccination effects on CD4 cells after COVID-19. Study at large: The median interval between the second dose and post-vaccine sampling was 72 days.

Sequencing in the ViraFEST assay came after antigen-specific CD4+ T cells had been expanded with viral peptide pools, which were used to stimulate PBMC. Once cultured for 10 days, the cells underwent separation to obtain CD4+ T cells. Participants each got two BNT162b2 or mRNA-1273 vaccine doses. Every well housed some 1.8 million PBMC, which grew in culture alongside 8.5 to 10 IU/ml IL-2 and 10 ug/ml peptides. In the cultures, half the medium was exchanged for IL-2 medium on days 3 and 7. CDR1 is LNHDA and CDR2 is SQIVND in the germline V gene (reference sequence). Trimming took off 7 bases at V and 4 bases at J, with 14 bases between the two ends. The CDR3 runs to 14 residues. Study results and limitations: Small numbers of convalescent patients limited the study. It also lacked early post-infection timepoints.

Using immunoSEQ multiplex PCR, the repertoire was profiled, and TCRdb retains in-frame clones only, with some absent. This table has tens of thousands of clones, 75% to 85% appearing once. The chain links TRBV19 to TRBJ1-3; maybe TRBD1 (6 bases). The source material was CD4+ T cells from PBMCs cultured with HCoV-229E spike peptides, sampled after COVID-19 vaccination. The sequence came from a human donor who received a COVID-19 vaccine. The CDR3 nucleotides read TGTGCCAGTACCAAGGACAGAAGCGGAAACACCATATATTTT. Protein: CASTKDRSGNTIYF. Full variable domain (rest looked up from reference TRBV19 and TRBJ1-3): DGGITQSPKYLFRKEGQNVTLSCEQNLNHDAMYWYRQDPGQGLRLIYYSQIVNDFQKGDIAEGYSVSREKKESFPLTVTSAQKNPTAFYLCASTKDRSGNTIYFGEGSWLTVV.